The 10 T cell receptor beta chains presented below share a single source sample, sequenced in a study of T cell repertoires in cytomegalovirus infection. Their antigen targets remain unknown. TCRdb reanalysed the reads using MiXCR and keeps one entry per CDR3 protein. Of roughly 920,000 distinct CDR3 sequences listed, around a third are singletons. The sample in question was cultured CD8+ T cells from PBMCs, obtained from culture after CMV antigen stimulation. These receptors came from a human donor in good health (CMV status not recorded). Some clones in this sample may be carry-over from other donors' samples.

This clonotype has just a few counts. The chain recombines TRBV6-6 with TRBJ2-1; a weak D match, TRBD2 (5 bases). This CDR3 contains 15 residues. Germline loops: CDR1 MNHNY, CDR2 SVGAGI (reference sequence). V lost 10 bases, J lost 4 bases, and 20 bases lay in between. CDR3 residues: CATYGPNGVYNEQFF. CDR3 DNA sequence: TGTGCCACGTACGGGCCCAACGGGGTTTACAATGAGCAGTTCTTC.

This clonotype occurred many times. The chain employs TRBV6-1 and TRBJ1-1; D might be TRBD1 (6 bases). This CDR3 contains 15 residues. The germline gives CDR1 MNHNS, CDR2 SASEGT. Trimming removed 5 bases from V and 3 bases from J, with 16 bases in between. The CDR3 loop is CASSKSRDTYTEAFF. CDR3 sequence (DNA): TGTGCCAGCAGTAAAAGCCGGGACACATACACTGAAGCTTTCTTT.

This clonotype appeared a few times. V gene TRBV12-3 or TRBV12-4 combines with J gene TRBJ2-1, with TRBD2 matching 12 bases. CDR3 length: 15 amino acids. Germline trimming cut 7 bases from V and 4 bases from J; bases unmatched to any gene: 5. The DNA of the CDR3 is TGTGCCAGCACAAGACTAGCGGGGGTTTACAATGAGCAGTTCTTC. It encodes CASTRLAGVYNEQFF.

This chain links TRBV6-5 with TRBJ2-6, with D unclear. There are 14 residues in the CDR3. Germline V gene data show CDR1 as MNHEY and CDR2 as SVGAGI. V was clipped by 8 bases and J by 0 bases, with 8 bases between them. The CDR3 reads CASSTFSGANVLTF. The CDR3 nucleotides are TGTGCCAGCTCCACATTCTCTGGGGCCAACGTCCTGACTTTC.

This chain uses TRBV5-4 with TRBJ1-1; tentatively, D is TRBD1 (5 bases). This CDR3 contains 17 residues. CDR1 is SGHNT, CDR2 YYREEE, per germline (reference sequence). V was cut by 0 bases and J by 0 bases, with 15 bases left in between. CDR3 sequence: CASSLDRLRIMNTEAFF. Written as DNA, the CDR3 is TGTGCCAGCAGCTTGGACAGGCTTAGGATCATGAACACTGAAGCTTTCTTT.

The chain carries TRBV19 and TRBJ1-2, with D hard to call. Germline-derived CDR1 and CDR2 are LNHDA and SQIVND (reference sequence). This CDR3 contains 15 residues. The V gene lost 2 bases and the J gene lost 1 base, with 11 bases spanning the gap. The CDR3 protein is CASSITLLHNYGYTF. The CDR3, as DNA: TGTGCCAGTAGTATAACCCTCCTCCATAACTATGGCTACACCTTC.

This clonotype was counted only a few times. This chain uses TRBV12-3 or TRBV12-4 with TRBJ2-7; the D is unclear. V gave up 3 bases and J gave up 5 bases, with 8 bases separating them. The CDR3 spans 12 residues. The CDR3 bases are TGTGCCAGCAGTTTGGCCCTTGACGAGCAGTACTTC. Encoded protein: CASSLALDEQYF.

This clonotype came up many times. The V call is TRBV7-2, the J call TRBJ2-1; D might be TRBD1 (6 bases). There are 15 residues in the CDR3. Germline V gives CDR1 SGHTA, CDR2 FQGNSA. Trimming shortened V by 6 bases and J by 4 bases, and 16 bases separated the two germline ends. The CDR3 DNA reads as TGTGCCAGCAGGACCCGGGACACGGGTTACAATGAGCAGTTCTTC. Its protein product is CASRTRDTGYNEQFF.

The chain is built from TRBV6-6 and TRBJ1-1; a weak D match, TRBD1 (6 bases). There are 14 residues in the CDR3. The germline CDR1 and CDR2 sequences are MNHNY and SVGAGI (reference sequence). Trimming took off 7 bases at V and 1 base at J, with 13 bases between the two ends. The CDR3 DNA sequence: TGTGCCAGCATCTGGGGACAACGGAACACTGAAGCTTTCTTT. As protein: CASIWGQRNTEAFF.

The CDR3 here is CARGTGSYNSPLHF. The CDR3 coding sequence is TGTGCCAGAGGGACAGGGTCCTATAATTCACCCCTCCACTTT. The chain joins TRBV5-8 to TRBJ1-6, with 9 positions matching TRBD1. V dropped 8 bases and J dropped 1; count of bases not matched to a gene: 1. This CDR3 has 14 residues. Germline V gene sequence: CDR1 SGHTS, CDR2 YDEGEE.